The next 30 T cell receptor beta chains were all read from a single sample in a study of T cells in Graves' hyperthyroidism and ophthalmopathy. It was RNA transcripts that yielded the amplified TCR beta CDR3 regions. The HTBI primer set drove a first-round RT-PCR of the TCR CDR3. Each CDR3 protein is one row after TCRdb ran MiXCR on the multiplex PCR reads. The sample gives 360,000 or so distinct CDR3 sequences, about a fifth of which show up once; 3.7% is in the top ten. The sample was blood. The receptors originated from a woman aged 18-29 years with Graves' hyperthyroidism.

The chain couples TRBV4-1 to TRBJ2-7; 10 bases line up with TRBD1. Germline V gives CDR1 MGHRA, CDR2 YSYEKL. With 3 bases clipped from V and 1 base from J, the junction kept 6 bases outside the gene matches. The CDR3 runs to 16 residues. Here the CDR3 DNA reads TGCGCCAGCAGCCAGAAAAGGGGACAGGGGTCCTACGAGCAGTACTTC. Translating gives CASSQKRGQGSYEQYF.

This clonotype was recorded many times. The rearrangement links TRBV6-1 to TRBJ1-2; TRBD1 matches at 8 bases. This CDR3 has 14 residues. With V trimmed by 2 bases and J by 5 bases, 4 bases remained unmatched. Germline lookup yields CDR1 MNHNS and CDR2 SASEGT. This chain's CDR3 is CASSEFWTGYGYTF. The DNA of the CDR3 is TGTGCCAGCAGTGAATTTTGGACAGGGTATGGCTACACCTTC.

This clonotype was counted many times. The chain links TRBV12-3 or TRBV12-4 to TRBJ1-2; tentatively, D is TRBD1 (5 bases). This CDR3 has 13 amino acids. Trimming cost V 4 bases and J 8 bases, with 14 bases left between them. The CDR3 is CASSWDLSPGYTF. CDR3 coding DNA: TGTGCCAGCAGTTGGGACCTTTCTCCGGGCTACACCTTC.

This clonotype was observed at least ten times. V is TRBV28 and J is TRBJ1-5, with unresolved D. Germline CDR1 MDHEN, CDR2 SYDVKM. Trimming took off 4 bases at V and 2 bases at J, with 9 bases between the two ends. The CDR3 has 14 amino acids. CDR3 protein: CASSSTGRNQPQHF. The CDR3 DNA sequence: TGTGCCAGCAGTTCTACCGGCCGCAATCAGCCCCAGCATTTT.

This clonotype was counted at least ten times. V usage is TRBV28 and J usage is TRBJ1-2; 9 bases line up with TRBD1. From germline, CDR1 is MDHEN and CDR2 SYDVKM. The CDR3 contains 14 residues. The V gene end was trimmed by 6 bases and the J gene end by 6 bases; junction bases not matched to a gene: 8. This chain's CDR3 is CASREGQGLHGYTF. CDR3 DNA sequence: TGTGCCAGCAGGGAGGGACAGGGTCTGCATGGCTACACCTTC.

This clonotype has at least ten counts. CDR3 in amino acids: CASRRTQNYGYTF. In DNA form, the CDR3 reads TGTGCCAGCAGACGGACACAAAACTATGGCTACACCTTC. The chain employs TRBV7-9 and TRBJ1-2; the D gene is possibly TRBD1 (5 bases). The CDR3 length is 13 residues. CDR1 and CDR2 from the germline V gene are SEHNR and FQNEAQ (reference sequence). Between the trimmed V and J ends, which lost 6 bases and 2 bases, there was a span of 10 bases.

V is TRBV3-1 and J is TRBJ1-6; TRBD1 matches 7 bases. The J segment lost 13 bases and the V segment lost 6 bases, leaving 6 bases of the junction unmatched. The CDR3 consists of 12 residues. Per the germline V gene, CDR1 is LGHDT and CDR2 is YNNKEL (reference sequence). The CDR3 sequence: CASSRRGRPLHF. CDR3 nucleotides: TGTGCCAGCAGTCGCAGGGGGAGGCCCCTCCACTTT.

In its sample, this clonotype was seen many times. Here the CDR3 reads CSATGTETQYF. The CDR3 DNA is TGCAGTGCTACAGGAACGGAGACCCAGTACTTC. The chain employs TRBV20-1 and TRBJ2-5; D call uncertain. The CDR3 is made up of 11 amino acids. V lost 4 bases, J lost 5 bases, and 8 bases lay in between. Germline CDR1 DFQATT, CDR2 SNEGSKA (reference sequence).

This clonotype was seen at least ten times. V gene TRBV20-1 combines with J gene TRBJ1-1; TRBD1 is a possible D gene (5 bases). V lost 4 bases and J 5 bases, leaving 17 bases between the germline ends. CDR1 DFQATT and CDR2 SNEGSKA come from the germline V gene (reference sequence). The CDR3 contains 14 residues. This CDR3 reads CSATQGGGVTEAFF. CDR3 sequence (DNA): TGCAGTGCTACCCAGGGTGGGGGAGTAACTGAAGCTTTCTTT.

V is TRBV20-1 and J is TRBJ1-1; the D gene is possibly TRBD1 (6 bases). The V end lost 5 bases, the J end lost 2 bases, and 12 bases lay between the germline ends. This CDR3 has 13 amino acids. Germline-derived CDR1 and CDR2 are DFQATT and SNEGSKA (reference sequence). The CDR3 loop is CSAPKTGNTEAFF. The CDR3 DNA is TGCAGTGCTCCGAAGACAGGTAACACTGAAGCTTTCTTT.

This clonotype was seen at least ten times. V usage is TRBV6-5 and J usage is TRBJ1-2; D ambiguous. The germline V gene has CDR1 MNHEY and CDR2 SVGAGI. The CDR3 totals 14 residues. V gave up 4 bases and J gave up 4 bases, with 13 bases separating them. CDR3 region: CASSLGPGSYGYTF. Here the CDR3 DNA reads TGTGCCAGCAGTTTGGGCCCAGGCTCCTATGGCTACACCTTC.

At least ten counts were recorded for this clonotype. This sequence joins TRBV7-2 and TRBJ1-1; D uncertain. The CDR3 is made up of 15 amino acids. Germline CDR1 is SGHTA and CDR2 is FQGNSA. The germline V and J ends were trimmed by 5 bases and 1 base, with 14 bases remaining between them. This chain's CDR3 is CASSQPGRRNTEAFF. CDR3 DNA: TGTGCCAGCAGCCAACCGGGTAGGAGGAACACTGAAGCTTTCTTT. The full variable domain, its missing parts supplied by reference TRBV7-2 and TRBJ1-1, is GAGVSQSPSNKVTEKGKDVELRCDPISGHTALYWYRQSLGQGLEFLIYFQGNSAPDKSGLPSDRFSAERTGGSVSTLTIQRTQQEDSAVYLCASSQPGRRNTEAFFGQGTRLTVV.

This clonotype was counted many times. The chain couples TRBV7-2 to TRBJ2-6, with D possibly being TRBD1 or TRBD2 (5 bases each). V lost 8 bases and J lost 0, with 5 bases in between. The CDR3 loop spans 13 amino acids. The germline gives CDR1 SGHTA, CDR2 FQGNSA. The chain's CDR3 is CASGTSGANVLTF. The DNA of the CDR3 is TGTGCCAGCGGGACCTCTGGGGCCAACGTCCTGACTTTC. Together with reference TRBV7-2 and TRBJ2-6, the CDR3 gives the full variable domain: GAGVSQSPSNKVTEKGKDVELRCDPISGHTALYWYRQSLGQGLEFLIYFQGNSAPDKSGLPSDRFSAERTGGSVSTLTIQRTQQEDSAVYLCASGTSGANVLTFGAGSRLTVL.

V gene TRBV5-1 combines with J gene TRBJ2-7, with a weak D call TRBD1 (6 bases). V was shortened by 3 bases and J by 2 bases, with 12 bases between the two germline ends. Germline V lookup: CDR1 SGHRS, CDR2 YFSETQ. This CDR3 has 14 residues. CDR3 sequence reads: CASSSGQPTYEQYF. For the CDR3, the DNA is TGCGCCAGCAGCTCCGGACAGCCGACCTACGAGCAGTACTTC. The variable domain in full, completed from reference TRBV5-1 and TRBJ2-7, reads KAGVTQTPRYLIKTRGQQVTLSCSPISGHRSVSWYQQTPGQGLQFLFEYFSETQRNKGNFPGRFSGRQFSNSRSEMNVSTLELGDSALYLCASSSGQPTYEQYFGPGTRLTVT.

This clonotype was counted at least ten times. The gene calls are TRBV20-1 and TRBJ1-5; a possible D gene is TRBD1 (6 bases). The CDR3 length is 14 residues. CDR1 and CDR2 (germline): DFQATT, SNEGSKA (reference sequence). Trimming took off 2 bases at V and 3 bases at J, with 11 bases between the two ends. The CDR3: CSARPRDINQPQHF. The CDR3 nucleotides read TGCAGTGCTAGACCCCGGGACATCAATCAGCCCCAGCATTTT.

This clonotype was observed many times. The chain employs TRBV20-1 and TRBJ2-7; D perhaps matches TRBD2 (6 bases). This CDR3 has 14 residues. Trimming removed 3 bases at V and 9 bases at J, with 21 bases between. CDR1 and CDR2 from the germline V gene are DFQATT and SNEGSKA (reference sequence). CDR3 bases: TGCAGTGCTAGCCTCGGCGGCGGGGAGTTCGGGCAGTACTTC. Protein product: CSASLGGGEFGQYF.

This clonotype was found many times. The rearrangement uses TRBV12-3 or TRBV12-4 and TRBJ2-2; TRBD2 matches at 7 bases. Trimming took 5 bases from V and 5 from J; bases not matched to a gene: 5. The CDR3 is 14 amino acids. The CDR3 loop reads CASSIRGETGELFF. In DNA form, the CDR3 reads TGTGCCAGCAGTATCCGGGGGGAGACCGGGGAGCTGTTTTTT.

This clonotype was found many times. This chain links TRBV28 with TRBJ1-2; D unresolved. The germline V and J ends were trimmed by 6 bases and 4 bases, with 18 bases remaining between them. CDR3 length equals 15 residues. Germline CDR1 is MDHEN and CDR2 is SYDVKM. As DNA, the CDR3 is TGTGCCAGCAGGAACGGGCCCTCCTCGCCCTATGGCTACACCTTC. Protein sequence: CASRNGPSSPYGYTF.

In this sample, this clonotype turned up many times. The chain recombines TRBV10-3 with TRBJ2-5; D remains unclear. Germline values: CDR1 ENHRY, CDR2 SYGVKD. This CDR3 has 16 amino acids. The V end lost 0 bases, the J end lost 1 base, and 12 bases lay between the germline ends. This CDR3 reads CAISESRDALQETQYF. The CDR3, as DNA: TGTGCCATCAGTGAGTCCCGCGACGCCCTCCAAGAGACCCAGTACTTC.

The V call is TRBV24-1, the J call TRBJ2-1; tentative D call: TRBD1 (6 bases). Germline loops: CDR1 KGHDR, CDR2 SFDVKD. The CDR3 runs 16 residues. The V end lost 1 base, the J end lost 1 base, and 10 bases lay between the germline ends. The CDR3 coding sequence is TGTGCCACCAGTGATTTCTATACAGGGTCCTACAATGAGCAGTTCTTC. Protein: CATSDFYTGSYNEQFF.

There are many counts of this clonotype. V and J are TRBV12-3 or TRBV12-4 and TRBJ1-5; TRBD1 might be the D (6 bases). CDR3 length: 14 residues. Trimming removed 3 bases at V and 6 bases at J, with 12 bases between. CDR3 sequence (DNA): TGTGCCAGCAGTTTTTCAGGGGCCGGTCAGCCCCAGCATTTT. Protein sequence: CASSFSGAGQPQHF.

In this sample, this clonotype turned up many times. The chain combines TRBV20-1 with TRBJ1-1; 8 nucleotides align to TRBD1. Germline CDR1 reads DFQATT; CDR2 reads SNEGSKA (reference sequence). The CDR3 is 12 amino acids. The J segment lost 8 bases and the V segment lost 6 bases, leaving 8 bases of the junction unmatched. CDR3 in amino acids: CSARRGQDEAFF. The CDR3 DNA sequence: TGCAGTGCCAGAAGGGGACAGGACGAAGCTTTCTTT.

This clonotype was seen ten or more times. CDR3 coding DNA: TGTGCCAGCAGCTTAGGGACAGGGGTTAGCACTGAAGCTTTCTTT. Translation gives CASSLGTGVSTEAFF. The chain combines TRBV7-8 with TRBJ1-1; 9 nucleotides match TRBD1. This CDR3 spans 15 amino acids. J gave up 4 bases and V 1 base, and 4 bases lay outside the gene matches. Germline values: CDR1 SGHVS, CDR2 FQNEAQ.

This clonotype has at least ten counts. The chain carries TRBV20-1 and TRBJ2-7; D might be TRBD1 (5 bases). V was cut by 1 base and J by 1 base, with 11 bases left in between. This CDR3 has 14 residues. Germline V lookup: CDR1 DFQATT, CDR2 SNEGSKA (reference sequence). For the CDR3, the DNA is TGCAGTGCTAGAGTGGGGCTAACTTCCTACGAGCAGTACTTC. This translates into CSARVGLTSYEQYF.

This clonotype was counted at least ten times. The chain recombines TRBV27 with TRBJ1-2; TRBD1 matches 9 bases. This CDR3 contains 15 residues. Trimming removed 6 bases from V and 4 bases from J; junction bases left unmatched: 9. In germline, CDR1 is MNHEY, CDR2 SMNVEV (reference sequence). For the CDR3, the DNA is TGTGCCAGCAGGGGGACAGGGACCTCTCGCTATGGCTACACCTTC. It is translated as CASRGTGTSRYGYTF.

This clonotype occurred many times. The chain joins TRBV5-1 to TRBJ1-1; 10 nucleotides line up with TRBD1. Germline CDR1 reads SGHRS; CDR2 reads YFSETQ. The CDR3 runs to 12 residues. The trim removed 4 bases at V and 8 bases at J, leaving 2 bases unmatched. CDR3: CASSGQGEEAFF. In DNA form, the CDR3 reads TGCGCCAGCAGCGGACAGGGGGAGGAAGCTTTCTTT.

This clonotype was observed at least ten times. This chain joins TRBV28 and TRBJ1-1, with 8 positions matching TRBD1. Germline V gives CDR1 MDHEN, CDR2 SYDVKM. The CDR3 covers 15 residues. The V segment lost 3 bases and the J segment 4 bases; nucleotides outside the gene matches: 7. The CDR3 is CASSFFRQGRTEAFF. CDR3 bases: TGTGCCAGCAGTTTTTTCCGACAGGGGCGCACTGAAGCTTTCTTT.

This clonotype was seen many times. The gene calls are TRBV20-1 and TRBJ1-1, with a weak D call TRBD1 (6 bases). Per germline, CDR1 DFQATT and CDR2 SNEGSKA (reference sequence). The CDR3 runs 12 residues. Trimming removed 0 bases from V and 10 bases from J, with 12 bases in between. In DNA, the CDR3 is TGCAGTGCTAGAGACACAGGGACGGGAGCTTTCTTT. The encoded protein is CSARDTGTGAFF.

Ten or more counts support this clonotype. The chain uses TRBV7-9 and TRBJ1-1; TRBD1 matches at 9 bases. Trimming took 5 bases from V and 6 from J; bases not matched to a gene: 4. Looked up from germline, CDR1 is SEHNR and CDR2 is FQNEAQ (reference sequence). The CDR3 consists of 13 residues. The CDR3 spells CASSLRQGAEAFF. CDR3 in DNA: TGTGCCAGCAGCCTGCGACAGGGGGCTGAAGCTTTCTTT.

The genes are TRBV11-1 and TRBJ2-6, with D perhaps matching TRBD1 (5 bases). V was shortened by 8 bases and J by 1 base, with 15 bases between the two germline ends. The CDR3 has 16 amino acids. Germline values: CDR1 SGHAT, CDR2 FQDESV (reference sequence). DNA of the CDR3: TGTGCCAGCGGTAAGGGCGACAGTTCTGGGGCCAACGTCCTGACTTTC. Amino acids: CASGKGDSSGANVLTF.